Listed below are T cell receptor beta chains from one sample, sequenced in a study of blood T cell repertoires in COVID-19. Assay used: immunoSEQ multiplex PCR; TCRdb lists only in-frame clones, some missing. The profile covers 45,000 to 60,000 clones, with around 89% appearing a single time and less than 2% taken by the ten largest. Material: peripheral blood. The origin of the receptors is a man aged 60 to 69 with acute or convalescent COVID-19. CDR3s include the opening cysteine and the closing phenylalanine or tryptophan. The D gene is left open where the match is weak. Size is stated for part of the rows, as once, few or many counts, or as a class when the clone is expanded.

J gene	D gene	clone size	V gene	CDR3 protein	CDR3 DNA
TRBJ2-6	.	.	TRBV11-3	CASSFVVSGANVLTF	TGTGCCAGCAGCTTTGTAGTCTCTGGGGCCAACGTCCTGACTTTC
TRBJ2-1	TRBD2	.	TRBV30	CAWTWTSSYNEQFF	TGTGCCTGGACCTGGACTAGTTCCTACAATGAGCAGTTCTTC
TRBJ1-6	TRBD1	.	TRBV7-2	CASSQGGTAYNSPLHF	TGTGCCAGCAGCCAGGGGGGCACGGCCTATAATTCACCCCTCCACTTT
TRBJ1-4	.	.	TRBV25-1	CASSGVRDEKLFF	TGTGCCAGCAGTGGAGTTCGGGATGAAAAACTGTTTTTT
TRBJ1-3	.	.	TRBV10-1	CAHGGDYSGNTIYF	TGCGCCCACGGGGGAGACTACTCTGGAAACACCATATATTTT
TRBJ1-2	.	.	TRBV6-5	CASSYFLGGTYGYTF	TGTGCCAGCAGTTACTTCCTGGGAGGGACCTATGGCTACACCTTC
TRBJ1-2	.	.	TRBV2	CASSETGTYGYTF	TGTGCCAGCAGTGAAACCGGGACATATGGCTACACCTTC
TRBJ2-4	TRBD2	.	TRBV6-5	CAISAGEVRNIQYF	TGTGCCATATCTGCGGGGGAAGTTAGAAACATTCAGTACTTC
TRBJ1-3	.	.	TRBV6-5	CASSGGAAGNTIYF	TGTGCCAGCTCAGGTGGGGCGGCAGGAAACACCATATATTTT
TRBJ1-6	TRBD1	.	TRBV9	CASSVDPGQGSSPLHF	TGTGCCAGCAGCGTAGACCCAGGACAGGGAAGCTCACCCCTCCACTTT
TRBJ1-6	.	.	TRBV9	CASSLRQDDSPLHF	TGTGCCAGCAGCTTAAGACAGGACGATTCACCCCTCCACTTT
TRBJ2-3	TRBD2	.	TRBV3-1/TRBV3-2	CASSPRWTSGGRSSTDTQYF	TGTGCCAGCAGCCCCAGATGGACTAGCGGGGGGCGGTCTAGCACAGATACGCAGTATTTT
TRBJ1-2	TRBD1	once	TRBV5-1	CASSSQGTGGYTF	TGCGCCAGCAGCTCACAGGGGACGGGAGGCTACACCTTC
TRBJ2-6	.	once	TRBV13	CASSLSEAGGANVLTF	TGTGCCAGCAGCTTAAGTGAGGCCGGTGGGGCCAACGTCCTGACTTTC
TRBJ1-1	.	.	TRBV19	CASSITVMNTEAFF	TGTGCCAGTAGTATCACAGTGATGAACACTGAAGCTTTCTTT
TRBJ1-2	TRBD1	.	TRBV5-6	CASSFQTGWNYGYTF	TGTGCCAGCAGCTTTCAGACAGGGTGGAACTATGGCTACACCTTC
TRBJ2-2	.	.	TRBV6-5	CASSYYLGLGAGELFF	TGTGCCAGCAGTTACTACCTTGGTCTCGGAGCCGGGGAGCTGTTTTTT
TRBJ2-7	TRBD1	.	TRBV6-5	CASKLNRGQYEQYF	TGTGCCAGCAAACTCAACAGGGGCCAATACGAGCAGTACTTC
TRBJ2-7	TRBD1	.	TRBV5-8	CASISGTGRNF	TGTGCCAGCATCTCCGGGACAGGCAGAAACTTC
TRBJ2-5	TRBD2	.	TRBV6-1	CASSEERGGGGQETQYF	TGTGCCAGCAGTGAAGAGCGGGGGGGCGGTGGACAAGAGACCCAGTACTTC
TRBJ1-3	TRBD1	once	TRBV27	CASSGQGGGRNTIYF	TGTGCCAGCAGCGGACAGGGGGGTGGGCGAAACACCATATATTTT
TRBJ1-1	TRBD1	.	TRBV20-1	CSTTGGTEAFF	TGCAGTACGACAGGGGGCACTGAAGCTTTCTTT